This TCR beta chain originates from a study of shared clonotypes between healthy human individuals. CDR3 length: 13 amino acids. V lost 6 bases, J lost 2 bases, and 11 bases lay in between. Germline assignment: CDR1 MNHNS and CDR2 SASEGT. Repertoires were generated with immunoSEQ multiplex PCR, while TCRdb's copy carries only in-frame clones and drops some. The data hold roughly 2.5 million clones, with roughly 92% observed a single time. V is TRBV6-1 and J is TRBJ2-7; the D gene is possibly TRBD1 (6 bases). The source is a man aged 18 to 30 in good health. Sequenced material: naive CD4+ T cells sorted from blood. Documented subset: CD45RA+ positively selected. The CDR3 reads CASSKDSTYEQYF. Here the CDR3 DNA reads TGTGCCAGCAGCAAGGACAGCACCTACGAGCAGTACTTC.